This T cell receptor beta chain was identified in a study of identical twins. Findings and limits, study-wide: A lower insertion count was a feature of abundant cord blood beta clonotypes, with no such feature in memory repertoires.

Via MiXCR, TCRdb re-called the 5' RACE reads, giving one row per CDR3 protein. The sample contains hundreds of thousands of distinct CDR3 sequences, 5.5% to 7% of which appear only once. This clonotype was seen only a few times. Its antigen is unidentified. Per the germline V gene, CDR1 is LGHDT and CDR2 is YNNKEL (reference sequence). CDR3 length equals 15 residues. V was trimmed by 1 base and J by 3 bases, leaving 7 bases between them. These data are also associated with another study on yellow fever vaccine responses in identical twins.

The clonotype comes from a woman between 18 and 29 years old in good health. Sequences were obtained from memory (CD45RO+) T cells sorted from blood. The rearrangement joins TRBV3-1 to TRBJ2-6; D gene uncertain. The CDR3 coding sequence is TGTGCCAGCAGCCAAGGTGTTGGTGGGGCCAACGTCCTGACTTTC. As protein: CASSQGVGGANVLTF.